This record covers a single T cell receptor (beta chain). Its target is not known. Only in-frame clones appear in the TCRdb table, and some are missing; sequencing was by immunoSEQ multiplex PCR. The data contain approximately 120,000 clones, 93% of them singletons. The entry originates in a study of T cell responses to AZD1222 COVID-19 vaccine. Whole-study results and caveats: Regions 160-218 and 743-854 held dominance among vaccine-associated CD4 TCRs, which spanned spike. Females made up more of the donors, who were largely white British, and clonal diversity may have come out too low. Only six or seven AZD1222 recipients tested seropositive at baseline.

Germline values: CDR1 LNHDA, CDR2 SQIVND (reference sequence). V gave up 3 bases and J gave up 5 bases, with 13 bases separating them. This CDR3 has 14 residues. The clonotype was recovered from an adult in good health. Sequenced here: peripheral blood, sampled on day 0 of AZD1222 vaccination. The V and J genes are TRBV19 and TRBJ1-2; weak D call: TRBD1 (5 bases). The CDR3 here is CASSMGRSRYGYTF. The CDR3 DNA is TGTGCCAGTAGTATGGGACGGTCTCGATATGGCTACACCTTC.